A single sample is the source of the 24 T cell receptor beta chains below, sequenced in a study of response to subunit inactivated influenza vaccine. TCRdb recomputed calls from the RT-PCR reads with MiXCR, one row per CDR3 protein. The table includes roughly 700,000 distinct CDR3 sequences, approximately 14% detected once. Here the sequenced sample was PBMCs from blood, taken roughly 2 weeks before vaccination. All receptors derive from a man between 50 and 59 years old who received an inactivated influenza vaccine.

This clonotype was counted only a few times. CDR3 nucleotides: TGTGCCAGCAGCTTTCGCGGGGCCAACGTCCTGACTTTC. Encoded protein: CASSFRGANVLTF. The gene calls are TRBV7-8 and TRBJ2-6; D unresolved. Per the germline V gene, CDR1 is SGHVS and CDR2 is FQNEAQ. The ends were cut back, 3 bases at V and 4 bases at J, with 4 bases in the middle. This CDR3 spans 13 amino acids.

The J gene is TRBJ2-3, the V gene TRBV20-1; 12 nucleotides line up with TRBD2. Losses at the gene ends were 7 bases for V and 1 base for J; bases not matched to a gene: 9. Germline lookup yields CDR1 DFQATT and CDR2 SNEGSKA (reference sequence). CDR3 length: 16 amino acids. In DNA, the CDR3 is TGCAGTGGCCATCTAGCGGGAGGGCCCCGCACAGATACGCAGTATTTT. Protein: CSGHLAGGPRTDTQYF.

In its sample, this clonotype was seen a few times. This CDR3 is CASSRSRTGAADTQYF. The CDR3 DNA sequence: TGTGCCAGCAGCCGCTCGAGGACAGGGGCGGCAGATACGCAGTATTTT. The chain combines TRBV6-2 or TRBV6-3 with TRBJ2-3; the match to TRBD1 covers 9 bases. This CDR3 region has 16 residues. Germline CDR1 is MNHEY and CDR2 is SVGEGT. The junction had 11 bases not matched to a gene; V was cut back by 6 bases and J by 4 bases.

In this sample, this clonotype turned up a few times. The chain recombines TRBV20-1 with TRBJ2-3; D is undetermined. The CDR3 is 14 residues long. V lost 6 bases and J lost 0, with 13 bases in between. The germline V gene encodes CDR1 DFQATT and CDR2 SNEGSKA (reference sequence). Here the CDR3 reads CSAAGFTSTDTQYF. The CDR3, as DNA: TGCAGTGCGGCAGGATTTACTAGCACAGATACGCAGTATTTT.

This rearrangement joins TRBV12-3 or TRBV12-4 to TRBJ1-6; D not certain. Between the trimmed V and J ends, which lost 4 bases and 8 bases, there was a span of 12 bases. The CDR3 runs to 14 residues. This CDR3 reads CASSSGQLYSPLHF. As DNA, the CDR3 is TGTGCCAGCAGTTCAGGCCAGTTATATTCACCCCTCCACTTT.

This clonotype was counted only a few times. The chain couples TRBV7-8 to TRBJ2-1; TRBD2 matches at 13 bases. Germline V gene lookup returns CDR1 SGHVS and CDR2 FQNEAQ. The CDR3 runs to 18 residues. Germline trimming cut 5 bases from V and 5 bases from J; bases unmatched to any gene: 12. CDR3 amino acids: CASSLGLAGFGFDNEQFF. DNA of the CDR3: TGTGCCAGCAGCCTGGGACTAGCGGGATTCGGCTTTGACAATGAGCAGTTCTTC.

This chain connects TRBV2 to TRBJ2-2; TRBD2 is a possible D gene (5 bases). Trimming pared 7 bases from V and 6 bases from J, leaving 15 bases between. The germline CDR1 and CDR2 sequences are SNHLY and FYNNEI. The CDR3 contains 14 residues. CDR3 region: CASTPRREPGELFF. CDR3 nucleotides: TGTGCCAGCACACCGCGCCGGGAACCCGGGGAGCTGTTTTTT.

This clonotype has a handful of counts. This rearrangement joins TRBV5-1 to TRBJ1-2; D perhaps matches TRBD1 (6 bases). Germline values: CDR1 SGHRS, CDR2 YFSETQ. V was trimmed by 0 bases and J by 8 bases, leaving 11 bases between them. The CDR3 is 13 amino acids. The CDR3 DNA reads TGCGCCAGCAGCTTGGGCCACAGGGCGGGCTACACCTTC. Its translation: CASSLGHRAGYTF.

Here the CDR3 reads CASNPGTGTGEQYF. The DNA of the CDR3 is TGTGCCAGCAACCCCGGGACAGGGACCGGGGAGCAGTACTTC. The chain is built from TRBV6-1 and TRBJ2-7, with 9 nucleotides matching TRBD1. J lost 7 bases, V lost 7 bases, and 11 bases had no gene match. Germline lookup yields CDR1 MNHNS and CDR2 SASEGT. This CDR3 is built from 14 residues.

J is TRBJ1-1 and V is TRBV6-5, with D hard to call. Germline CDR1 MNHEY, CDR2 SVGAGI. The V and J ends lost 3 bases and 2 bases respectively, with 10 bases between them. CDR3 size: 14 residues. The CDR3 loop is CASSYPLSNTEAFF. For the CDR3, the DNA is TGTGCCAGCAGTTATCCCCTTAGCAACACTGAAGCTTTCTTT.

The chain couples TRBV12-3 or TRBV12-4 to TRBJ2-1; D remains ambiguous. CDR3 length: 12 residues. V was pared by 2 bases and J by 7 bases, with 6 bases between. The chain's CDR3 is CASSLRPNEQFF. The DNA of the CDR3 is TGTGCCAGCAGTTTAAGGCCTAATGAGCAGTTCTTC.

This chain joins TRBV4-3 and TRBJ2-2; D gene uncertain. Per the germline V gene, CDR1 is LGHNA and CDR2 is YSLEER. With 0 bases removed from V and 1 base from J, the gap between germline ends came to 6 bases. The CDR3 has 15 residues. The CDR3 sequence is CASSQDPGNTGELFF. The CDR3 DNA reads TGCGCCAGCAGCCAAGACCCCGGGAACACCGGGGAGCTGTTTTTT.

The J gene is TRBJ1-2, the V gene TRBV29-1; 9 nucleotides align to TRBD1. This CDR3 is built from 14 residues. J lost 3 bases, V lost 1 base, and 3 bases had no gene match. Germline V gene sequence: CDR1 SQVTM, CDR2 ANQGSEA. The CDR3 DNA follows: TGCAGCGTTGAAGGGACAGGGGAAGACTATGGCTACACCTTC. This gives the protein CSVEGTGEDYGYTF. The whole variable domain, remainder taken from reference TRBV29-1 and TRBJ1-2, is SAVISQKPSRDICQRGTSLTIQCQVDSQVTMMFWYRQQPGQSLTLIATANQGSEATYESGFVIDKFPISRPNLTFSTLTVSNMSPEDSSIYLCSVEGTGEDYGYTFGSGTRLTVV.

This rearrangement joins TRBV20-1 to TRBJ2-2; 10 bases are a match to TRBD1. CDR3 length: 15 amino acids. V dropped 1 base and J dropped 6; count of bases not matched to a gene: 5. From germline, CDR1 is DFQATT and CDR2 SNEGSKA (reference sequence). CDR3 bases: TGCAGTGCTAGAGGACAGGGGGCGCATCCCGGGGAGCTGTTTTTT. It yields the protein CSARGQGAHPGELFF.

The V gene is TRBV24-1, the J gene TRBJ1-1; D remains unclear. The germline gives CDR1 KGHDR, CDR2 SFDVKD. This CDR3 is 15 amino acids long. Trimming removed 2 bases at V and 0 bases at J, with 9 bases between. The CDR3 nucleotides read TGTGCCACCAGTGATTCAAGGCTTTTGAACACTGAAGCTTTCTTT. This sequence encodes CATSDSRLLNTEAFF.

The J gene is TRBJ1-4, the V gene TRBV20-1; 9 positions match TRBD1. Trimming took 0 bases from V and 8 from J; bases not matched to a gene: 19. The CDR3 extends over 19 amino acids. Per the germline V gene, CDR1 is DFQATT and CDR2 is SNEGSKA (reference sequence). Written as DNA, the CDR3 is TGCAGTGCTAGAGACCTACAGGGGAGACCGGGACAGGGTTACGAAAAACTGTTTTTT. Protein: CSARDLQGRPGQGYEKLFF.

Ten or more counts support this clonotype. DNA for the CDR3: TGTGCCAGCAGCCAAGAGGAGGACCGAAACACTGAAGCTTTCTTT. This sequence encodes CASSQEEDRNTEAFF. The genes are TRBV4-2 and TRBJ1-1; D is unresolved. CDR1 is LGHNA, CDR2 YNFKEQ, per germline. V lost 0 bases to trimming and J lost 2 bases, with 10 bases between them. CDR3 size: 15 residues.

V is TRBV11-2 and J is TRBJ1-4; D is perhaps TRBD1 (5 bases). Germline CDR1 reads SGHAT; CDR2 reads FQNNGV. The V end lost 5 bases, the J end lost 6 bases, and 22 bases lay between the germline ends. The CDR3 loop spans 17 amino acids. The CDR3 DNA follows: TGTGCCAGCAGCCCAATTGACAGCCCGAAGGGTTATGAAAAACTGTTTTTT. Translation gives CASSPIDSPKGYEKLFF.

There are many counts of this clonotype. The chain recombines TRBV12-3 or TRBV12-4 with TRBJ2-2; D gene uncertain. This CDR3 has 15 residues. V shed 2 bases and J shed 8 bases, with 15 bases lying between them. CDR3 in amino acids: CASSLLGSGWGELFF. CDR3 in DNA: TGTGCCAGCAGTTTATTAGGCTCTGGTTGGGGGGAGCTGTTTTTT.

The chain couples TRBV28 to TRBJ2-2, with D tentatively TRBD2 (6 bases). This CDR3 is built from 16 residues. Trimming shortened V by 2 bases and J by 5 bases, and 15 bases separated the two germline ends. Per germline, CDR1 MDHEN and CDR2 SYDVKM. The CDR3 bases are TGTGCCAGCAGTTTAAGGGAGGCCGGTGTGACCGGGGAGCTGTTTTTT. Residues: CASSLREAGVTGELFF.

The chain links TRBV7-9 to TRBJ2-5, with a weak D call TRBD1 (5 bases). Trimming pared 8 bases from V and 1 base from J, leaving 11 bases between. Germline V gene sequence: CDR1 SEHNR, CDR2 FQNEAQ (reference sequence). This CDR3 region has 13 residues. CDR3 residues: CASDGHFQETQYF. The CDR3 DNA reads as TGTGCCAGCGACGGACACTTCCAAGAGACCCAGTACTTC.

This clonotype was detected ten times or more. The chain carries TRBV6-1 and TRBJ1-1; D remains ambiguous. The germline V gene encodes CDR1 MNHNS and CDR2 SASEGT. V dropped 4 bases and J dropped 6 bases, with 9 bases sitting between them. The CDR3 consists of 12 residues. The CDR3 DNA is TGTGCCAGCAGTGTTAACGGACCTGAAGCTTTCTTT. The encoded protein is CASSVNGPEAFF.

On this clonotype: Sequence at one end of the junction differs from germline and may be a read error. The genes are TRBV12-5 and TRBJ2-1; D is perhaps TRBD2 (6 bases). Germline V gives CDR1 LGHNT, CDR2 FRNRAP. There are 15 residues in the CDR3. The CDR3 protein is CASGLDYPPYNEQFF. The CDR3 DNA reads as TGTGCTAGTGGCTTGGACTACCCTCCCTACAATGAGCAGTTCTTC.

Only a few counts were recorded for this clonotype. The V and J genes are TRBV20-1 and TRBJ1-1, with D unclear. Germline lookup yields CDR1 DFQATT and CDR2 SNEGSKA (reference sequence). This CDR3 has 13 amino acids. V was trimmed by 0 bases and J by 1 base, leaving 6 bases between them. This CDR3 is CSARDRWNTEAFF. The CDR3 DNA follows: TGCAGTGCTAGAGATCGGTGGAACACTGAAGCTTTCTTT.